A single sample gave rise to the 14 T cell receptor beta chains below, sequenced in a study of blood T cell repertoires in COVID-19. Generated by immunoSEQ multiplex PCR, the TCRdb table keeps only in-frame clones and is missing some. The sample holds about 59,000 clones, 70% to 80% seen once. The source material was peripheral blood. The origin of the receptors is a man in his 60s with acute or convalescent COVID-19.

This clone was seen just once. CDR3 sequence: CASKDRQTNNEQFF. CDR3 in DNA: TGTGCCAGCAAGGACCGGCAGACTAACAATGAGCAGTTCTTC. This chain joins TRBV28 and TRBJ2-1; tentative D call: TRBD2 (5 bases). The CDR3 contains 14 residues. The germline V and J ends were trimmed by 7 bases and 5 bases, with 15 bases remaining between them. CDR1 is MDHEN, CDR2 SYDVKM, per germline.

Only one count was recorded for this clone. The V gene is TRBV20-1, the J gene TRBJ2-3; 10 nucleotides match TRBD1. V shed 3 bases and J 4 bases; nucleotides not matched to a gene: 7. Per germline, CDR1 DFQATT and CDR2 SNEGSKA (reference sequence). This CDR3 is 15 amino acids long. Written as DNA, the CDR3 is TGCAGTGCTAGTGACAGGGGGCGCGTGTCAGATACGCAGTATTTT. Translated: CSASDRGRVSDTQYF.

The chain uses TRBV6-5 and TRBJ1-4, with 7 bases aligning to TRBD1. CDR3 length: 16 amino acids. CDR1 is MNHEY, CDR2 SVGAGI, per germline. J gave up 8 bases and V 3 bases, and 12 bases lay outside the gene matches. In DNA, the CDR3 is TGTGCCAGCAGTTATTCCCACATCGACAGGGAGGAAAAACTGTTTTTT. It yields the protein CASSYSHIDREEKLFF.

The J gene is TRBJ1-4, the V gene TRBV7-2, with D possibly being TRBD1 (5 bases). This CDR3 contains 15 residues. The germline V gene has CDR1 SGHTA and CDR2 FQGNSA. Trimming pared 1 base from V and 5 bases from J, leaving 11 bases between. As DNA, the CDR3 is TGTGCCAGCAGCTTAGGGGTGGCAGGGAATGAAAAACTGTTTTTT. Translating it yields CASSLGVAGNEKLFF.

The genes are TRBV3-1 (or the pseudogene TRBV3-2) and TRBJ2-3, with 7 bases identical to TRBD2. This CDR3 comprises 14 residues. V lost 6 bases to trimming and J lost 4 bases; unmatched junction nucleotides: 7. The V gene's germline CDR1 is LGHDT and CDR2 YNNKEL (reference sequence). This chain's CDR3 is CASRRAGAPDTQYF. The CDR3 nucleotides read TGTGCCAGCAGGCGGGCGGGAGCCCCAGATACGCAGTATTTT.

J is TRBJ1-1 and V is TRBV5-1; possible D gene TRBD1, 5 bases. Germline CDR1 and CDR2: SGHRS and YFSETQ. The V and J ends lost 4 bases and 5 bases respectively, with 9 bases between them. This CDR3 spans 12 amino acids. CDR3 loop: CASSQGATEAFF. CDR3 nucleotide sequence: TGCGCCAGCAGCCAAGGGGCGACTGAAGCTTTCTTT. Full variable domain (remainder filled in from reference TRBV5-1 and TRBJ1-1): KAGVTQTPRYLIKTRGQQVTLSCSPISGHRSVSWYQQTPGQGLQFLFEYFSETQRNKGNFPGRFSGRQFSNSRSEMNVSTLELGDSALYLCASSQGATEAFFGQGTRLTVV.

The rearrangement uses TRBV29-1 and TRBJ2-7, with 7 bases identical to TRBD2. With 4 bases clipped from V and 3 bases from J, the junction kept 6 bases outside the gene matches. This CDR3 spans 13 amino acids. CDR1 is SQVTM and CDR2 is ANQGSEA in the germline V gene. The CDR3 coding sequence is TGCAGCGTTGGGCTGGGGGAGGGCTACGAGCAGTACTTC. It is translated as CSVGLGEGYEQYF.

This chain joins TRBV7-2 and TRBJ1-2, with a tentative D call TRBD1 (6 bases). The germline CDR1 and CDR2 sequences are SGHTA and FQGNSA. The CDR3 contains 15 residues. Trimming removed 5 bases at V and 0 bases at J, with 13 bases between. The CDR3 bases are TGTGCCAGCAGCAAGACAGGACTAGCTAACTATGGCTACACCTTC. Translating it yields CASSKTGLANYGYTF.

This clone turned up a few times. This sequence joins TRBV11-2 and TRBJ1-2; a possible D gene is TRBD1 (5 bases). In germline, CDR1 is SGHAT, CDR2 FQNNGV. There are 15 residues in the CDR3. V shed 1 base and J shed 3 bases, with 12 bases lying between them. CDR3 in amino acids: CASSLGKGYDYGYTF. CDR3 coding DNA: TGTGCCAGCAGCTTAGGAAAGGGGTATGACTATGGCTACACCTTC.

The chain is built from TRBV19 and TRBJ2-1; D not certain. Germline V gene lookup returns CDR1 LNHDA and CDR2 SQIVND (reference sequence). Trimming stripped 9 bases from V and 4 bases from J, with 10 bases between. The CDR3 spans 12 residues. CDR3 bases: TGTGCCAGCCGTCACGGGTACAATGAGCAGTTCTTC. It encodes CASRHGYNEQFF.

The CDR3 coding sequence is TGTGCCAGCTCACCTTCGCCCGGGGAGACCCAGTACTTC. It translates to CASSPSPGETQYF. The chain joins TRBV18 to TRBJ2-5; D gene ambiguous. This CDR3 is 13 amino acids long. V was shortened by 3 bases and J by 5 bases, with 10 bases between the two germline ends. Germline CDR1 KGHSH, CDR2 LQKENI.

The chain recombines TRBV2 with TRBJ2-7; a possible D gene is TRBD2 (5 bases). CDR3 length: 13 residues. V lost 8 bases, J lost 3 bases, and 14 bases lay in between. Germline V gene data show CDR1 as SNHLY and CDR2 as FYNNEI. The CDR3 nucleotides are TGTGCCAGCGAGCGGCAATTTCTCTACGAGCAGTACTTC. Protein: CASERQFLYEQYF.

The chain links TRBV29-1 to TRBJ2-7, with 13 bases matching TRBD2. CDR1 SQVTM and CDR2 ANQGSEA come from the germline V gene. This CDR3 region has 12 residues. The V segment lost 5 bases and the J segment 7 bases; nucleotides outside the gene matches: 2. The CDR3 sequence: CSVTSGGVEQYF. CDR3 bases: TGCAGCGTTACTAGCGGGGGGGTAGAGCAGTACTTC.

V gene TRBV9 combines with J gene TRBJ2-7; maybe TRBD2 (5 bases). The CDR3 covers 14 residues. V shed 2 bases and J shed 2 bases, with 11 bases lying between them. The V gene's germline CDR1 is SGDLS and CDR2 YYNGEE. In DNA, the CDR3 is TGTGCCAGCAGCGTTGGAGGCAGGCCCTACGAGCAGTACTTC. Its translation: CASSVGGRPYEQYF.